This T cell receptor beta chain comes out of a study of a mutant IDH1 vaccine in newly diagnosed glioma. Study-wide background: Treated patients had a mean age of 40.4 years and a roughly 60% male, around 38% female split.

Noted time point: baseline, week 1 (first vaccination visit). The treatment denotes: pre-vaccination baseline after standard-of-care therapy. CDR3 length: 14 residues. Trimming stripped 4 bases from V and 1 base from J, with 10 bases between. From germline, CDR1 is KGHSH and CDR2 LQKENI. Libraries were prepared by immunoSEQ multiplex PCR; TCRdb keeps only in-frame clonotypes and omits some of them. The table shows approximately 36,000 clones, with roughly 92% occurring only once. A word on this clone: No antigen is known for it.

Regarding the study as a whole: Alterations occurring in top peripheral T cell clonotypes seemed unrelated to pseudoprogression. Vaccine-induced immune responses were detected in approximately 92% of patients.

The clonotype comes from a young man with glioma. This sample comprised PBMCs, obtained from a glioma patient treated with radiotherapy, temozolomide or both. The chain joins TRBV18 to TRBJ1-1; tentatively, D is TRBD1 (6 bases). The CDR3 loop is CASSLRDKNTEAFF. CDR3 nucleotides: TGTGCCAGCTCACTACGGGACAAGAACACTGAAGCTTTCTTT.